This TCR beta chain comes out of a study of graft-versus-host responses after intestinal transplantation. Germline CDR1 SGHTA, CDR2 FQGNSA. The CDR3 contains 14 residues. With 0 bases removed from V and 4 bases from J, the gap between germline ends came to 6 bases. For this clone: Its antigen is unidentified. The identical CDR3 is also encoded by other nucleotide sequences in the sample.

Assay used: immunoSEQ multiplex PCR; TCRdb lists only in-frame clones, some missing. This table has approximately 39,000 clones, roughly 94% appearing once. The material sequenced was unstimulated CD4+ T cells sorted from spleen or lymph node cells, taken before transplant. This TCR derives from a human donor who was the organ donor for an intestinal transplant. The rearrangement joins TRBV7-2 to TRBJ2-2; a possible D gene is TRBD2 (6 bases). The CDR3 reads CASSLAGGTGELFF. CDR3 sequence (DNA): TGTGCCAGCAGCTTAGCGGGGGGCACCGGGGAGCTGTTTTTT.